This passage covers 4 T cell receptor beta chains from one sample sequenced in a study of blood T cell repertoires in COVID-19. Profiling relied on immunoSEQ multiplex PCR, and the TCRdb table lists in-frame clones only, not all of them. Among 200,000 or so clones listed, roughly 89% were seen once. Sample: peripheral blood. These receptors were collected from a man aged 55 to 70 who had recovered from COVID-19.

This chain connects TRBV28 to TRBJ2-7; 7 bases fit TRBD2. The germline V gene has CDR1 MDHEN and CDR2 SYDVKM. Trimming took 8 bases from V and 3 from J; bases not matched to a gene: 13. There are 15 residues in the CDR3. CDR3: CASVKTGLLIYEQYF. The CDR3 DNA reads TGTGCCAGCGTAAAAACGGGACTATTAATCTACGAGCAGTACTTC.

This clone was observed once. The chain uses TRBV30 and TRBJ2-3, with 7 bases that match TRBD1. V was clipped by 1 base and J by 4 bases; unmatched bases: 2. Germline V CDR1 and CDR2: GTSNPN, SVGIG (reference sequence). The CDR3 contains 13 residues. CDR3 DNA: TGTGCCTGGAGTGGCCAGGGGGCAGATACGCAGTATTTT. Protein sequence: CAWSGQGADTQYF.

The chain uses TRBV21-1 and TRBJ2-5; TRBD2 is the table's D call and was not checked against the DNA. TRBV21-1 is a pseudogene segment. The length of the CDR3 is 17 residues. CDR3 region: CASSKGLAGDIQETQYF. The DNA of the CDR3 is TGTGCCAGCAGCAAAGGGCTAGCGGGGGATATACAAGAGACCCAGTACTTC.

This chain connects TRBV11-3 to TRBJ2-3; a possible D gene is TRBD1 (5 bases). V was cut by 0 bases and J by 0 bases, with 10 bases left in between. The CDR3 runs to 16 residues. Germline V gene data show CDR1 as SGHNT and CDR2 as YENEEA. The DNA of the CDR3 is TGTGCCAGCAGCTTAGATGGGGCTAGAAGCACAGATACGCAGTATTTT. Protein product: CASSLDGARSTDTQYF.